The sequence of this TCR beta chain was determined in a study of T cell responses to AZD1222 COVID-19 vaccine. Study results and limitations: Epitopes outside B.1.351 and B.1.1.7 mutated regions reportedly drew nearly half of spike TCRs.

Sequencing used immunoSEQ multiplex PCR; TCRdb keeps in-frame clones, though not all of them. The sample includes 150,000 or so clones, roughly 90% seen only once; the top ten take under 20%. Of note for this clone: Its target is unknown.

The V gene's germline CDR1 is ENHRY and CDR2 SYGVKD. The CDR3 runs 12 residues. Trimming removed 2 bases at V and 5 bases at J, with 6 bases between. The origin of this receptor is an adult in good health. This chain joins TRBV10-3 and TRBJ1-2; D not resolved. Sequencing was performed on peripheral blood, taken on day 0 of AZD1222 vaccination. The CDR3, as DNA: TGTGCCATCAGTGAGGGGAATTATGGCTACACCTTC. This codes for CAISEGNYGYTF.